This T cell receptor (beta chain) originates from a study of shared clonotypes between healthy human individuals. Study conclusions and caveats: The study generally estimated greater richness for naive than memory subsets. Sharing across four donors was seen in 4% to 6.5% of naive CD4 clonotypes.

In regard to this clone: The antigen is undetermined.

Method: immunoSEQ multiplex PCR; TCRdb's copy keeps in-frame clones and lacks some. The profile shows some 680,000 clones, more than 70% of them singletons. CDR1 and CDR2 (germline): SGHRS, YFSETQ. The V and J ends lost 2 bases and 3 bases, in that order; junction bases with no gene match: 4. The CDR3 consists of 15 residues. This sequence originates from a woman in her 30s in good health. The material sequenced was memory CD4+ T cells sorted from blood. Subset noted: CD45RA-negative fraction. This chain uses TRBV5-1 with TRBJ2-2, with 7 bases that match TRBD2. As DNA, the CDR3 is TGCGCCAGCAGCTTTTCGACTAGCTACACCGGGGAGCTGTTTTTT. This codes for CASSFSTSYTGELFF.